This T cell receptor (beta chain) was recovered during a study of T cell responses to AZD1222 COVID-19 vaccine. Germline lookup yields CDR1 GTSNPN and CDR2 SVGIG (reference sequence). This CDR3 has 12 residues. V was trimmed by 3 bases and J by 3 bases, leaving 8 bases between them. Study observations and caveats: Clonal diversity may have been underestimated in mostly white British donors.

TCRdb's copy holds only in-frame clones and misses some; the assay was immunoSEQ multiplex PCR. This sample carries approximately 150,000 clones, roughly 90% of them seen once, and the ten largest clones take over 2.5%. A remark on this clone: Its target is unknown.

The starting material was peripheral blood, obtained on day 0 of AZD1222 vaccination. The origin of this receptor is an adult in good health. This sequence joins TRBV30 and TRBJ1-1; no firm D call. The CDR3 nucleotides are TGTGCCTGGAGGGGCAGATACACTGAAGCTTTCTTT. Its translation is CAWRGRYTEAFF.